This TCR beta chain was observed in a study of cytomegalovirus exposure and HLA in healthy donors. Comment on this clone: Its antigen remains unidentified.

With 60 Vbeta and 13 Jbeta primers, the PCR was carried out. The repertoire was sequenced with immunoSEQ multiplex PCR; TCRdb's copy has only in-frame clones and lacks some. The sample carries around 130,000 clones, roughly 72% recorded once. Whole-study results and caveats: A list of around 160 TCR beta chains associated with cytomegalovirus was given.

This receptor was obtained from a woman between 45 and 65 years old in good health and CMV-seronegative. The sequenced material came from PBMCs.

In nucleotides, the CDR3 is TGTGCCAGCAGTTCCTTCCAGATGACATTCGGCGAGACCCAGTACTTC. Its translation: CASSSFQMTFGETQYF. This chain uses TRBV28 with TRBJ2-5; D gene unclear. Trimming took off 4 bases at V and 5 bases at J, with 20 bases between the two ends. Germline V CDR1 and CDR2: MDHEN, SYDVKM. The CDR3 contains 16 residues.